This T cell receptor beta chain was identified in a study of cytomegalovirus exposure and HLA in healthy donors. Study information: The roughly 120 validation repertoires, a later analysis reported, used the same platform as the approximately 700 first-cohort repertoires. Findings of the study overall: Cytomegalovirus association was assigned to over 150 TCR beta chains.

CDR3 length: 15 residues. CDR1 and CDR2 from the germline V gene are SNHLY and FYNNEI. V was trimmed by 7 bases and J by 4 bases, leaving 19 bases between them. Using immunoSEQ multiplex PCR, the repertoire was profiled, and TCRdb retains in-frame clones only, with some absent. The table shows about 240,000 clones, with around nine tenths occurring only once. As concerns this clone: As yet, its antigen is unknown.

The sequenced sample was PBMCs. The clonotype originates from a man aged 18 to 35 in good health and CMV-seronegative. The V call is TRBV2, the J call TRBJ2-5, with D maybe TRBD2 (6 bases). In nucleotides, the CDR3 is TGTGCCAGCACCCTCGATCTAGCGCACGGAGAGACCCAGTACTTC. It specifies CASTLDLAHGETQYF.